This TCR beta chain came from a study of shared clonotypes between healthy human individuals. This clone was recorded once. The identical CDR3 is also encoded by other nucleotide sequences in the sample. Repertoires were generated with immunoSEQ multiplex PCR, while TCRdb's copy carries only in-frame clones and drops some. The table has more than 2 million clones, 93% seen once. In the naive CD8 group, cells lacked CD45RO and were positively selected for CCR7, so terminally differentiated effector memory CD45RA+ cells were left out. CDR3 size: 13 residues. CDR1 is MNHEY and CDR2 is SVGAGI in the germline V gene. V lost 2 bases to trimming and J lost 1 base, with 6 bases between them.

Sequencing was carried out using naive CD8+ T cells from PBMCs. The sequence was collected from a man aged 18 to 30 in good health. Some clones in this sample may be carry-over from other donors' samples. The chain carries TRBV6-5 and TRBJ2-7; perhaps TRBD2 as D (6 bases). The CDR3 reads CASSYAGSYEQYF. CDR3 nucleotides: TGTGCCAGCAGTTACGCGGGGTCCTACGAGCAGTACTTC.